This T cell receptor (beta chain) was retrieved from a study of blood T cells in healthy people across ages. Study-level points and caveats: Higher diversity, along with more naive CD4+ cells, distinguished long-lived donors from aged donors. With age, beta diversity per million T cells declined roughly linearly, significantly by 40.

Together with a sample-barcoded 5' primer, a J-beta primer mix was included in a second PCR lasting about 6 to 12 cycles. Through a template-switch adaptor with 12 random nucleotides, each cDNA molecule received a tag. MiXCR, run by TCRdb on the 5' RACE reads, gives a single entry per CDR3 protein. The sample records about 1.5 million distinct CDR3 sequences, 40% to 45% being singletons. The sample providers were healthy Caucasian people from Russia, aged roughly 6 to 100. Many counts were recorded for this clonotype. Its antigen is as yet unknown. CDR1 and CDR2 (germline): DFQATT, SNEGSKA (reference sequence). The CDR3 is made up of 18 amino acids. Trimming at V came to 5 bases and at J to 9 bases, leaving 24 bases not matched to a gene.

The source of this sequence is a woman under 30 in good health. The sequenced material came from blood. V usage is TRBV20-1 and J usage is TRBJ2-1, with 8 bases fitting TRBD2. CDR3 residues: CSAAGRLLAGFSDGEQFF. As DNA, the CDR3 is TGCAGTGCTGCCGGGAGACTGTTAGCGGGGTTCTCCGACGGTGAGCAGTTCTTC.